This TCR beta chain was recovered during a study of blood T cell repertoires in COVID-19. Study-level information: Samples of COVID-19 (acute and convalescent) were obtained from the United States, Italy and Spain.

J was trimmed by 3 bases and V by 6 bases; bases with no gene match: 11. Per the germline V gene, CDR1 is LNHDA and CDR2 is SQIVND (reference sequence). This CDR3 has 16 residues. In the authors' workflow: From reference gene primer amplification, estimates of nucleated cell counts were derived. Measured with immunoSEQ multiplex PCR; TCRdb has only the in-frame clones, and not every one. Clone size and the V and J calls come from that table; the DNA yielded D and trimming. This sample has fewer than 250,000 clones, with under 90% found just once. All enrollees were about 18 to 89 years old and from some 24 US areas. The study assigned cohorts using participant-reported clinical history.

This sequence was found in a woman in her 50s who had been exposed to COVID-19. The specimen sequenced was PBMCs or T cells enriched from blood (not recorded which). V and J are TRBV19 and TRBJ2-1; TRBD1 agrees at 7 bases. CDR3 residues: CASSPNEWDSYNEQFF. The CDR3 DNA reads TGTGCCAGTAGCCCCAATGAGTGGGACAGCTACAATGAGCAGTTCTTC.